The clone carrying this TCR beta chain was recorded a few times. The data derive from a study of T cells in Graves' hyperthyroidism and ophthalmopathy. V dropped 2 bases and J dropped 5 bases, with 10 bases sitting between them. The CDR3 has 13 residues. Germline CDR1 and CDR2: SGHRS and YFSETQ. It was RNA transcripts that yielded the amplified TCR beta CDR3 regions. Carried out on the TCR CDR3, a first-round RT-PCR used the HTBI primer set. Each CDR3 protein gets one entry after TCRdb re-called the multiplex PCR reads with MiXCR. The sample includes some 600,000 distinct CDR3 sequences, approximately 15% of them seen just once.

Input material: blood. This chain joins TRBV5-1 and TRBJ2-5; unclear D gene. The receptor was derived from a woman in her twenties or thirties with Graves' hyperthyroidism that later progressed to Graves' ophthalmopathy. CDR3 coding DNA: TGCGCCAGCAGCTTACAGCCGAGGGAGACCCAGTACTTC. Translation: CASSLQPRETQYF.